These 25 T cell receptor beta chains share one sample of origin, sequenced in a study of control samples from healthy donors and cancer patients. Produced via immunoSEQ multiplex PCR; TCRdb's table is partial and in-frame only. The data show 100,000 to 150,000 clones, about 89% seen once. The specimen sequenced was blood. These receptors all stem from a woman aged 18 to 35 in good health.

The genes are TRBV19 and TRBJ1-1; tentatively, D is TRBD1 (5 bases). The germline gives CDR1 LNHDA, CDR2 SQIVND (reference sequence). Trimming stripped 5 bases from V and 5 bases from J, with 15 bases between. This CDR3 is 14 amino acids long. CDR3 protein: CASSATGGGTEAFF. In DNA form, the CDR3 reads TGTGCCAGTAGTGCCACGGGGGGAGGAACTGAAGCTTTCTTT.

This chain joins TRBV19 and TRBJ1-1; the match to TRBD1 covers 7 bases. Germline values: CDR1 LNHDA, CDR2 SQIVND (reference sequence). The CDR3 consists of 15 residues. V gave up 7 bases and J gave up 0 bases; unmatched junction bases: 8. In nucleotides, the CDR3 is TGTGCCAGTAAGGCGAGGGGGCAAGTGAACACTGAAGCTTTCTTT. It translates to CASKARGQVNTEAFF.

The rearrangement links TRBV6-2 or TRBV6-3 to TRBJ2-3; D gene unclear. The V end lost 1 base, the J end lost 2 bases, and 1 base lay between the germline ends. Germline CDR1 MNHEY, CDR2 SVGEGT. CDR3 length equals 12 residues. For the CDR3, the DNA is TGTGCCAGCAGTTACTTCACAGATACGCAGTATTTT. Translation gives CASSYFTDTQYF.

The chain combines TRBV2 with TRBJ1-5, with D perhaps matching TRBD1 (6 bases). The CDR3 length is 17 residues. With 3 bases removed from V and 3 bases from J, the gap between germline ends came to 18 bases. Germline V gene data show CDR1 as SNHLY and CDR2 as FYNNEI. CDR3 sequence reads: CASSDGQGQGFNQPQHF. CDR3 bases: TGTGCCAGCAGTGACGGCCAGGGGCAGGGGTTCAATCAGCCCCAGCATTTT.

Here the CDR3 DNA reads TGTGCCAGCAGTTCTACCGGGACAGGAGGCTACGAGCAGTACTTC. Residues: CASSSTGTGGYEQYF. The V call is TRBV27, the J call TRBJ2-7, with 8 bases identical to TRBD1. The CDR3 runs to 15 residues. The ends lost 4 bases at V and 3 bases at J; junction bases unmatched: 8. Germline CDR1 MNHEY, CDR2 SMNVEV (reference sequence).

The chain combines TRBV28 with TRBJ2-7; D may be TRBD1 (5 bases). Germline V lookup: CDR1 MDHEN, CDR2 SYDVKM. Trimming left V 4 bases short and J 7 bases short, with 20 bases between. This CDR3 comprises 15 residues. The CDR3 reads CASSSAGFYEWEQYF. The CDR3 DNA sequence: TGTGCCAGCAGTTCGGCAGGGTTTTACGAGTGGGAGCAGTACTTC. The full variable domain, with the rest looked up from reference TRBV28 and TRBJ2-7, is DVKVTQSSRYLVKRTGEKVFLECVQDMDHENMFWYRQDPGLGLRLIYFSYDVKMKEKGDIPEGYSVSREKKERFSLILESASTNQTSMYLCASSSAGFYEWEQYFGPGTRLTVT.

In DNA form, the CDR3 reads TGTGCCAGCAGCGTAGCCTTAGCGGGGGGTAGCTACAATGAGCAGTTCTTC. Amino acids: CASSVALAGGSYNEQFF. The chain has TRBV9 and TRBJ2-1, with TRBD2 identical over 10 bases. V trimming: 0 bases; J trimming: 3 bases; junction bases outside the gene matches: 6. Germline CDR1 and CDR2: SGDLS and YYNGEE. The CDR3 consists of 17 residues.

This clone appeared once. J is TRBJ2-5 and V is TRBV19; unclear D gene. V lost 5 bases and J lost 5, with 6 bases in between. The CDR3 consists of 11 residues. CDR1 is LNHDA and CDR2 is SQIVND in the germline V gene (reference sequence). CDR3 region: CASSGSETQYF. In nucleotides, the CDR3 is TGTGCCAGTAGTGGCTCGGAGACCCAGTACTTC.

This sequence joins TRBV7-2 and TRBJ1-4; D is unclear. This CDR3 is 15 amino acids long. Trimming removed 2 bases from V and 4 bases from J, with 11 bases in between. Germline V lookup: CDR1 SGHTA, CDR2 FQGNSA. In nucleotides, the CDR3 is TGTGCCAGCAGCTTATATACCACCAATAATGAAAAACTGTTTTTT. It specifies CASSLYTTNNEKLFF.

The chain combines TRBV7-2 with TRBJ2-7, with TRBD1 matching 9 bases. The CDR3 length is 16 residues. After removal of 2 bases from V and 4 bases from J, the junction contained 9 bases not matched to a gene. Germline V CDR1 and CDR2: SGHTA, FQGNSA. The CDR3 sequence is CASSLQQYRGLYEQYF. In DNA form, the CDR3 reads TGTGCCAGCAGCTTACAACAATACAGGGGGCTGTACGAGCAGTACTTC. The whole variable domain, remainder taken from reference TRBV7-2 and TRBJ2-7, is GAGVSQSPSNKVTEKGKDVELRCDPISGHTALYWYRQSLGQGLEFLIYFQGNSAPDKSGLPSDRFSAERTGGSVSTLTIQRTQQEDSAVYLCASSLQQYRGLYEQYFGPGTRLTVT.

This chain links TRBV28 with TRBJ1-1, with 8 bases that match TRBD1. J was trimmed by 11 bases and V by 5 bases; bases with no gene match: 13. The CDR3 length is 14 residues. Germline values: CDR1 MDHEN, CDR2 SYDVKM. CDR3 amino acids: CASSPLGTGLRAFF. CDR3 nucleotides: TGTGCCAGCAGTCCCCTCGGGACAGGCTTGAGGGCTTTCTTT.

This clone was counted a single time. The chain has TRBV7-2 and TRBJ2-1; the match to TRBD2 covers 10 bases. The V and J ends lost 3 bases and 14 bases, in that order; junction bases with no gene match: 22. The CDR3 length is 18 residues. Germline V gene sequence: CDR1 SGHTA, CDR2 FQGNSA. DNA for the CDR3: TGTGCCAGCAGCTTCCTAAGTGGACTAGGGGCTAGCGGGAGTGTGGAGTTCTTC. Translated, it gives CASSFLSGLGASGSVEFF.

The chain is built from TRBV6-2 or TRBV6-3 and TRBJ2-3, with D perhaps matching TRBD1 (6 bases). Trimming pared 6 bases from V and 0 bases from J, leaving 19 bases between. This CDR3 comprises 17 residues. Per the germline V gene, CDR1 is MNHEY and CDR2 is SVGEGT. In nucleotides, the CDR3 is TGTGCCAGCAGCACTACCAGGACAGCCCCTAGCACAGATACGCAGTATTTT. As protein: CASSTTRTAPSTDTQYF.

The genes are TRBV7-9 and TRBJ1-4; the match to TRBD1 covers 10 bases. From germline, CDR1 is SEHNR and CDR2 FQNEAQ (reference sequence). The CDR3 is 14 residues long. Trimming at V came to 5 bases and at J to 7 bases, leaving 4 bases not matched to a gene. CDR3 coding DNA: TGTGCCAGCAGCCCGACAGGGGGCGGTGAAAAACTGTTTTTT. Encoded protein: CASSPTGGGEKLFF.

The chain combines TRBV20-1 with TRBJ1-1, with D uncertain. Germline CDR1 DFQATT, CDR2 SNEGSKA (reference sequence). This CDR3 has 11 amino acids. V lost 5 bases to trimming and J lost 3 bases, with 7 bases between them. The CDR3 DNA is TGCAGTGCTTCTGGGTACACTGAAGCTTTCTTT. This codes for CSASGYTEAFF.

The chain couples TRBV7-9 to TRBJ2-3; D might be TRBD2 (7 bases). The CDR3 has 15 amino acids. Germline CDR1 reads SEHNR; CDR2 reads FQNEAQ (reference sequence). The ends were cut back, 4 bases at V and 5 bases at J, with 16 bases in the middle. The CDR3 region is CASSSWTRGKDTQYF. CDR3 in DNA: TGTGCCAGCAGCTCCTGGACTAGGGGGAAAGATACGCAGTATTTT.

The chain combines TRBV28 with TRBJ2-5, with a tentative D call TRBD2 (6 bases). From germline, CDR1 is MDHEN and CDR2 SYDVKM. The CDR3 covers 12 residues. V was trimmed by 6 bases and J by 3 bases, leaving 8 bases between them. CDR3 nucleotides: TGTGCCAGCAGACGGACTAAAGAGACCCAGTACTTC. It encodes CASRRTKETQYF.

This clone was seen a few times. The CDR3: CASATQSNQPQHF. For the CDR3, the DNA is TGTGCCAGTGCCACCCAGTCAAATCAGCCCCAGCATTTT. The chain employs TRBV19 and TRBJ1-5, with D hard to call. There are 13 residues in the CDR3. The germline V and J ends were trimmed by 8 bases and 4 bases, with 12 bases remaining between them. Germline values: CDR1 LNHDA, CDR2 SQIVND (reference sequence).

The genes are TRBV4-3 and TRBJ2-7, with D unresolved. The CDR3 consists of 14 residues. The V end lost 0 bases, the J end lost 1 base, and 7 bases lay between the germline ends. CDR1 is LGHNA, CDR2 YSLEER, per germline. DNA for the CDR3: TGCGCCAGCAGCCAAGATATAAATTCCTACGAGCAGTACTTC. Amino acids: CASSQDINSYEQYF.

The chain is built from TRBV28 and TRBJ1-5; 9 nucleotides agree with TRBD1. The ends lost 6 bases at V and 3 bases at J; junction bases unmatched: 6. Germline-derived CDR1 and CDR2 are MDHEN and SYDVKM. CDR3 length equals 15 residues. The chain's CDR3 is CASRQGASPNQPQHF. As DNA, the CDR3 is TGTGCCAGCAGACAGGGGGCCTCTCCCAATCAGCCCCAGCATTTT.

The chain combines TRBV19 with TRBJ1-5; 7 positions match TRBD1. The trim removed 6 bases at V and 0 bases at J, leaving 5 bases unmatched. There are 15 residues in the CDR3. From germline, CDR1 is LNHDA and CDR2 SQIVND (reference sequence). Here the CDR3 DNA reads TGTGCCAGTAGCCCGTGGGACAGTAGCAATCAGCCCCAGCATTTT. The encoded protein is CASSPWDSSNQPQHF.

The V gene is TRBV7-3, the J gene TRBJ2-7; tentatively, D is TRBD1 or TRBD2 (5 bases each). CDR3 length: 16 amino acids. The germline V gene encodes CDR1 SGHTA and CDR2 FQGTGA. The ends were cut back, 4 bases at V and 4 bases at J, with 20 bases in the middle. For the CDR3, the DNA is TGTGCCAGCAGCTCCCGCCGGGACCTCGTGGAATACGAGCAGTACTTC. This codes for CASSSRRDLVEYEQYF.

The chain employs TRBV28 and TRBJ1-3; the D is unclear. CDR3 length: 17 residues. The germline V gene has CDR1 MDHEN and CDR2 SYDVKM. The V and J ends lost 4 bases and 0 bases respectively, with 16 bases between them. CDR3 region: CASSSGPYLDSGNTIYF. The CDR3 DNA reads TGTGCCAGCAGTTCTGGGCCATACCTAGACTCTGGAAACACCATATATTTT. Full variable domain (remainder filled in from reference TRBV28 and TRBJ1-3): DVKVTQSSRYLVKRTGEKVFLECVQDMDHENMFWYRQDPGLGLRLIYFSYDVKMKEKGDIPEGYSVSREKKERFSLILESASTNQTSMYLCASSSGPYLDSGNTIYFGEGSWLTVV.

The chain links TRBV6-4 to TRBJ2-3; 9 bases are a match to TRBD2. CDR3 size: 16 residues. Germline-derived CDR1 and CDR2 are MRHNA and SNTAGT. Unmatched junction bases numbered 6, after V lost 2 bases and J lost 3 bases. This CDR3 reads CASSDGRGGPTDTQYF. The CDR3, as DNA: TGTGCCAGCAGTGACGGGCGGGGGGGCCCGACAGATACGCAGTATTTT.

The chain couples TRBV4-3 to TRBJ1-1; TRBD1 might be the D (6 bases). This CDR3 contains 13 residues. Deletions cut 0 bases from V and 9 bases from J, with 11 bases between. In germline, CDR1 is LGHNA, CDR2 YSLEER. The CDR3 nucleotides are TGCGCCAGCAGCCAAGATATTCAGGGGAAAGCTTTCTTT. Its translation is CASSQDIQGKAFF.